Listed below are T cell receptor beta chains from one sample, sequenced in a study of T cell responses to AZD1222 COVID-19 vaccine. TCRdb's copy holds only in-frame clones and misses some; the assay was immunoSEQ multiplex PCR. The sample has over 130,000 clones, 75% to 95% seen once. Sequenced here: peripheral blood, sampled 28 days after the second AZD1222 dose. The origin of the receptors is an adult who received the AZD1222 COVID-19 vaccine. Each CDR3 is given with its conserved first and last residue. D genes are given only for firm matches. The size of a clone is reported for some rows only, either as once, few or many, or as a class for expanded clones.

J | V | D | size | DNA | CDR3
TRBJ2-2 | TRBV7-9 | TRBD2 | - | TGTGCCAGCAGCCGCACTAGCGGGAGGACCGGGGAGCTGTTTTTT | CASSRTSGRTGELFF
TRBJ2-7 | TRBV21-1 | - | - | TGTGCCAGCAGCAATAGGGTTCGGACAGACCCCTACGAGCAGTACTTC | CASSNRVRTDPYEQYF
TRBJ1-1 | TRBV7-9 | TRBD1 | - | TGTGCCAGCAGCCTACAGGGGCTGGCTACTGAAGCTTTCTTT | CASSLQGLATEAFF
TRBJ2-7 | TRBV5-4 | TRBD1 | - | TGTGCCAGCAGCTTGGCTACAGGGGGGCCCTACGAGCAGTACTTC | CASSLATGGPYEQYF
TRBJ1-2 | TRBV5-6 | TRBD1 | - | TGTGCCAGCAGTTTAACAGGGGGCGCAGATGGCTACACCTTC | CASSLTGGADGYTF
TRBJ2-6 | TRBV10-3 | TRBD1 | - | TGTGCCATCAGGGACAGGAATGGTACTGGGGCCAACGTCCTGACTTTC | CAIRDRNGTGANVLTF
TRBJ2-2 | TRBV5-4 | TRBD2 | - | TGTGCCAGCACCCGGGGACTAGCGGGAGGTGACACCGGGGAGCTGTTTTTT | CASTRGLAGGDTGELFF
TRBJ2-3 | TRBV5-4 | TRBD2 | - | TGTGCCAGCAGCCCGACTAGCGGGAGGGGAGATACGCAGTATTTT | CASSPTSGRGDTQYF
TRBJ2-2 | TRBV28 | - | - | TGTGCCAGCAGTCCAAGCAGGGGACCCGGGGAGCTGTTTTTT | CASSPSRGPGELFF
TRBJ2-1 | TRBV11-2 | - | - | TGTGCCAGCAGCTTACAGACGCTTGGGAATGAGCAGTTCTTC | CASSLQTLGNEQFF
TRBJ1-4 | TRBV11-2 | TRBD1 | few | TGTGCCAGCAGCTTTAGGGGACAGAGGAGTGAAAAACTGTTTTTT | CASSFRGQRSEKLFF
TRBJ1-2 | TRBV5-1 | TRBD1 | - | TGCGCCAGCAGCTCGAAGCCAGGGGGCGCTGGCTACACCTTC | CASSSKPGGAGYTF
TRBJ1-2 | TRBV30 | - | - | TGTGCCTGGAGTCTTTCGGGGGATCATGGCTACACCTTC | CAWSLSGDHGYTF
TRBJ1-2 | TRBV12-5 | - | - | TGTGCTAGTGGTTTGGCCGGACCAGAGGGTAACTATGGCTACACCTTC | CASGLAGPEGNYGYTF
TRBJ2-1 | TRBV6-2/TRBV6-3 | TRBD2 | once | TGTGCCAGCAGTGGGACTAGCGGGCTTAGCTCCTACAATGAGCAGTTCTTC | CASSGTSGLSSYNEQFF
TRBJ2-5 | TRBV7-2 | TRBD2 | - | TGTGCCAGCAGCTTGGGCTCTAGCGGGACAGAGACCCAGTACTTC | CASSLGSSGTETQYF
TRBJ2-1 | TRBV24-1 | - | - | TGTGCCACCAAACCTCCGGGACGGAGCCTCTACAATGAGCAGTTCTTC | CATKPPGRSLYNEQFF
TRBJ1-6 | TRBV27 | - | - | TGTGCCAGCAGTCAAACGACAGCCAATAATTCACCCCTCCACTTT | CASSQTTANNSPLHF
TRBJ2-3 | TRBV7-9 | - | - | TGTGCCAGCAGCTTAAGTTCCAGATACACAGATACGCAGTATTTT | CASSLSSRYTDTQYF
TRBJ1-5 | TRBV5-8 | - | - | TGTGCCAGCAGACCGGACGGAACCAACAATCAGCCCCAGCATTTT | CASRPDGTNNQPQHF
TRBJ1-2 | TRBV24-1 | - | few | TGTGCCACCAGTGACTCCGACAATAACTATGGCTACACCTTC | CATSDSDNNYGYTF
TRBJ2-7 | TRBV5-4 | - | - | TGTGCCAGCAGCTTGGGCAGGGACTCCTACGAGCAGTACTTC | CASSLGRDSYEQYF
TRBJ1-4 | TRBV25-1 | - | - | TGTGCCAGCAGGGAGGGGTCAGCAAGAGAAAAACTGTTTTTT | CASREGSAREKLFF